What follows describes a single TCR beta chain. Its antigen is unknown. The sample comes from a study of cytomegalovirus exposure and HLA in healthy donors. At the level of the study: Across around 400 genotyped donors, just over 80% landed in the Caucasian-associated ancestry cluster.

Study-wide points: Specificity for CMV antigens was confirmed in vitro for a few of the CMV-associated chains. Some 150 TCR beta chains were listed as cytomegalovirus-associated.

J was trimmed by 0 bases and V by 6 bases; bases with no gene match: 4. CDR1 MRHNA and CDR2 SNTAGT come from the germline V gene. The CDR3 spans 14 residues. 13 Jbeta primers and 60 Vbeta primers were used for the PCR. Using immunoSEQ multiplex PCR, the repertoire was profiled, and TCRdb retains in-frame clones only, with some absent. The data show 120,000 to 150,000 clones, 60% to 80% seen once. The source is a woman aged 25-40 years in good health and CMV-seronegative. Sequenced input: PBMCs. The chain employs TRBV6-4 and TRBJ1-1; 7 bases are shared with TRBD1. CDR3 bases: TGTGCCAGCAGGGGGACAGATATGAACACTGAAGCTTTCTTT. Its protein product is CASRGTDMNTEAFF.